This is a list of T cell receptor beta chains from one sample in a study of T-cell memory formation after mild COVID-19. Each CDR3 protein gets one entry after TCRdb re-called the 5' RACE reads with MiXCR. There are tens of thousands of distinct CDR3 sequences in the sample; 25% to 35% occur only once, and about 42% lies in the top ten. Sequenced: PBMCs or a T cell subset sorted from them (not recorded which). These receptor sequences come from a man between 18 and 35 years old who had mild COVID-19 (a few samples of this study predate the infection). Cell type and time point are not known. The CDR3 runs from the conserved cysteine through the conserved F or W. The D gene is left open where the match is weak. Size tells how often a clone was seen (once, few, many) or the class of an expanded clone, and some rows leave it out.

J	size	D	V	CDR3	DNA
TRBJ2-7	few	-	TRBV4-3	CASSQDWTNPYEQYF	TGCGCCAGCAGCCAAGATTGGACTAACCCCTACGAGCAGTACTTC
TRBJ1-1	-	-	TRBV7-2	CASRILLGGYTEAFF	TGTGCCAGCAGAATACTTTTGGGCGGGTACACTGAAGCTTTCTTT
TRBJ2-1	few	-	TRBV7-9	CASSLDGRPNEQFF	TGTGCCAGCAGCTTAGACGGCAGGCCTAATGAGCAGTTCTTC
TRBJ1-6	-	TRBD1	TRBV7-2	CASSLIGVGTGEVSPLHF	TGTGCCAGCAGCTTAATCGGGGTGGGGACAGGGGAAGTTTCACCCCTCCACTTT
TRBJ2-1	few	-	TRBV29-1	CSVWTMRNEQFF	TGCAGCGTCTGGACTATGCGCAATGAGCAGTTCTTC
TRBJ1-1	few	-	TRBV27	CASRSGAGNTEAFF	TGTGCCAGCAGATCAGGGGCCGGGAACACTGAAGCTTTCTTT
TRBJ2-1	-	-	TRBV30	CAWKRDGIYNEQFF	TGTGCCTGGAAAAGGGACGGCATATACAATGAGCAGTTCTTC
TRBJ2-7	-	TRBD2	TRBV20-1	CSARDWREGSGDYEQYF	TGCAGTGCTAGAGATTGGCGGGAGGGTAGCGGGGACTACGAGCAGTACTTC
TRBJ2-1	-	-	TRBV4-1	CASIARELREQFF	TGCGCCAGCATCGCACGTGAGCTTAGGGAGCAGTTCTTC
TRBJ2-3	-	-	TRBV11-3	CASSRGGQDVDTQYF	TGTGCCAGCAGCCGAGGGGGACAAGACGTAGATACGCAGTATTTT
TRBJ2-3	-	-	TRBV13	CASSPPGTGMDF	TGTGCCAGCAGCCCCCCCGGGACTGGGATGGATTTT
TRBJ2-1	medium-sized	TRBD2	TRBV20-1	CSATIAGGNNNEQFF	TGCAGTGCTACCATAGCGGGGGGGAACAACAATGAGCAGTTCTTC
TRBJ2-1	-	-	TRBV7-3	CARLSDEQFF	TGTGCCAGGCTCTCTGATGAGCAGTTCTTC
TRBJ2-3	-	-	TRBV11-2	CASSRVGVWSTDTQYF	TGTGCCAGCAGCCGAGTAGGGGTTTGGAGTACAGATACGCAGTATTTT
TRBJ2-1	-	-	TRBV5-8	CASPPYRAGAGYNEQFF	TGTGCCAGCCCTCCCTATCGTGCGGGGGCGGGATACAATGAGCAGTTCTTC
TRBJ2-5	-	-	TRBV7-6	CASSLRMGNQETQYF	TGTGCCAGCAGCTTAAGGATGGGGAACCAAGAGACCCAGTACTTC
TRBJ2-3	few	-	TRBV3-1	CASSPGLAVGDTQYF	TGTGCCAGCAGCCCGGGACTCGCTGTGGGAGATACGCAGTATTTT
TRBJ2-7	few	TRBD2	TRBV12-3/TRBV12-4	CASRRSGDHYEQYF	TGTGCCAGCAGGAGGAGCGGGGACCACTACGAGCAGTACTTC
TRBJ1-1	few	-	TRBV27	CASSVGLNTEAFF	TGTGCCAGCAGTGTAGGATTGAACACTGAAGCTTTCTTT
TRBJ2-2	-	-	TRBV6-2/TRBV6-3	CASSYRGPDDTGELFF	TGTGCCAGCAGTTATCGAGGACCCGACGACACCGGGGAGCTGTTTTTT
TRBJ2-3	-	-	TRBV20-1	CSARDFRVPTGTDTQYF	TGCAGTGCTAGAGATTTTCGGGTTCCCACGGGCACAGATACGCAGTATTTT
TRBJ1-6	few	-	TRBV7-8	CASSRHGGDKKSGSPLHF	TGTGCCAGCAGCCGTCACGGCGGGGACAAGAAGTCGGGTTCACCCCTCCACTTT
TRBJ2-7	-	-	TRBV19	CASTRDFSSYEQYF	TGTGCCAGTACTCGGGACTTTTCTTCCTACGAGCAGTACTTC
TRBJ2-2	-	-	TRBV10-3	CAISYGLRDTGELFF	TGTGCCATCAGTTACGGGCTTAGGGACACCGGGGAGCTGTTTTTT
TRBJ2-6	few	TRBD2	TRBV28	CASSPRRGPGLAGVISGANVLTF	TGTGCCAGCAGCCCCCGTAGGGGCCCGGGACTAGCGGGGGTAATCTCTGGGGCCAACGTCCTGACTTTC
TRBJ2-5	-	-	TRBV6-6	CASSYSGLAETQYF	TGTGCCAGCAGTTACTCGGGGCTAGCGGAGACCCAGTACTTC
TRBJ2-1	few	TRBD1	TRBV6-2/TRBV6-3	CASISSGTGDDEQFF	TGTGCCAGCATCTCTTCCGGGACAGGGGACGATGAGCAGTTCTTC
TRBJ2-3	-	-	TRBV7-3	CASSPRLVGRTDTQYF	TGTGCCAGCAGCCCCCGTTTGGTCGGCCGCACAGATACGCAGTATTTT
TRBJ2-7	-	-	TRBV2	CATEEKISYEQYF	TGTGCCACCGAGGAGAAAATTTCCTACGAGCAGTACTTC
TRBJ1-5	-	-	TRBV6-5	CASGGRSNQPQHF	TGTGCCAGCGGGGGACGGAGCAATCAGCCCCAGCATTTT
TRBJ2-3	few	-	TRBV2	CASSSPAELDDTQYF	TGTGCCAGCAGTTCCCCGGCTGAGCTCGATGATACGCAGTATTTT
TRBJ1-6	-	TRBD1	TRBV19	CASRGPDRASPLHF	TGTGCCAGTAGGGGCCCTGACAGGGCGTCACCCCTCCACTTT
TRBJ2-5	-	-	TRBV7-9	CASSPIVGGEETQYF	TGTGCCAGCAGCCCCATCGTTGGTGGTGAAGAGACCCAGTACTTC
TRBJ2-5	-	TRBD1	TRBV7-9	CASSSSTGEETQYF	TGTGCCAGCAGCTCCTCGACAGGGGAAGAGACCCAGTACTTC
TRBJ1-6	few	-	TRBV27	CASSLAFSDSPLHF	TGTGCCAGCAGTTTGGCGTTTTCGGATTCACCCCTCCACTTT
TRBJ2-3	-	-	TRBV6-5	CASTQSGDTQYF	TGTGCCAGCACCCAGTCCGGAGATACGCAGTATTTT
TRBJ1-2	-	-	TRBV6-5	CASSYVNTGSSGYTF	TGTGCCAGCAGTTACGTAAACACAGGGTCGAGTGGCTACACCTTC
TRBJ1-1	-	-	TRBV7-9	CASSSTGEAFF	TGTGCCAGCAGCTCAACGGGCGAAGCTTTCTTT
TRBJ1-1	many	-	TRBV20-1	CSARGWIARRNTEAFF	TGCAGTGCTAGAGGTTGGATCGCCCGCCGGAACACTGAAGCTTTCTTT
TRBJ2-2	-	-	TRBV12-3/TRBV12-4	CASIWGTGELFF	TGTGCCAGCATCTGGGGGACCGGGGAGCTGTTTTTT
TRBJ2-3	once	-	TRBV3-1	CASSLPDSSTDTQYF	TGTGCCAGCAGCCTCCCGGACAGCAGCACAGATACGCAGTATTTT
TRBJ2-3	few	-	TRBV14	CASSHVDTQYF	TGTGCCAGCAGCCATGTCGATACGCAGTATTTT
TRBJ2-5	-	TRBD1	TRBV9	CASSADRGFQETQYF	TGTGCCAGCAGCGCGGACAGGGGGTTTCAAGAGACCCAGTACTTC
TRBJ1-2	-	-	TRBV27	CASSPLMDYGYTF	TGTGCCAGCAGCCCCCTGATGGACTATGGCTACACCTTC
TRBJ2-3	-	-	TRBV7-6	CASSFKGGRSDTQYF	TGTGCCAGCAGCTTTAAGGGGGGGCGGTCAGATACGCAGTATTTT
TRBJ1-5	-	-	TRBV6-2/TRBV6-3	CASSPLRDLGQPQHF	TGTGCCAGCAGTCCCCTCAGGGACCTTGGTCAGCCCCAGCATTTT
TRBJ2-5	-	-	TRBV6-2/TRBV6-3	CASREETQYF	TGTGCCAGCAGAGAGGAGACCCAGTACTTC
TRBJ1-1	-	-	TRBV19	CASSINGVNTEAFF	TGTGCCAGTAGTATAAACGGGGTGAACACTGAAGCTTTCTTT
TRBJ1-1	few	-	TRBV14	CASSQVKGNTEAFF	TGTGCCAGCAGCCAAGTGAAGGGAAACACTGAAGCTTTCTTT
TRBJ1-1	few	TRBD1	TRBV6-5	CASSSTGPNTEAFF	TGTGCCAGCAGTTCGACAGGGCCGAACACTGAAGCTTTCTTT